The 28 T cell receptor beta chains below were found in one sample sequenced in a study of T cell changes during pregnancy in multiple sclerosis. Here immunoSEQ multiplex PCR was the method, and the copy in TCRdb shows in-frame clones only, minus some. Found here are around 50,000 clones, 90% to 95% of them singletons; the top ten hold less than 4.5%. The material was CD8+ T cells from peripheral blood mononuclear cells, obtained in the second trimester of pregnancy. All receptors derive from a female donor with multiple sclerosis, enrolled in a pregnancy study.

This clone was counted between two and nine times. The chain employs TRBV27 and TRBJ1-1, with a tentative D call TRBD1 (6 bases). CDR1 is MNHEY and CDR2 is SMNVEV in the germline V gene (reference sequence). The V end was cut by 8 bases, the J end by 5 bases, with 15 bases between. This CDR3 has 13 amino acids. The CDR3 DNA sequence: TGTGCCAGCCGCAGGGGTACGTTGACTGAAGCTTTCTTT. It translates to CASRRGTLTEAFF.

The chain employs TRBV7-7 and TRBJ2-1; tentatively, D is TRBD2 (6 bases). Germline V gene sequence: CDR1 SSHAT, CDR2 FNYEAQ (reference sequence). The V end was cut by 4 bases, the J end by 3 bases, with 19 bases between. The CDR3 loop spans 17 amino acids. As DNA, the CDR3 is TGTGCCAGCAGCTACGGAGGGGACTCCCGGGGCTACAATGAGCAGTTCTTC. Residues: CASSYGGDSRGYNEQFF.

The chain carries TRBV7-6 and TRBJ1-1, with D hard to call. Germline V gives CDR1 SGHVS, CDR2 FNYEAQ. The CDR3 totals 13 residues. V was trimmed by 5 bases and J by 5 bases, leaving 12 bases between them. Here the CDR3 reads CASSSPEGTEAFF. The CDR3 region has the DNA TGTGCCAGCAGCAGCCCCGAGGGTACTGAAGCTTTCTTT.

The chain joins TRBV13 to TRBJ1-4; 7 bases line up with TRBD1. CDR1 PRHDT and CDR2 FYEKMQ come from the germline V gene (reference sequence). V trimming: 3 bases; J trimming: 5 bases; junction bases outside the gene matches: 9. The CDR3 consists of 16 residues. The DNA of the CDR3 is TGTGCCAGCAGCTTCGCCCCAGGGGGGTTCAATGAAAAACTGTTTTTT. Translating gives CASSFAPGGFNEKLFF.

The chain combines TRBV7-6 with TRBJ2-1, with 9 bases aligning to TRBD2. In germline, CDR1 is SGHVS, CDR2 FNYEAQ. The V gene end was trimmed by 0 bases and the J gene end by 10 bases; junction bases not matched to a gene: 7. The CDR3 runs to 15 residues. DNA of the CDR3: TGTGCCAGCAGCTTAGCGGCGGGGGGGCGAGGGGAGCAGTTCTTC. Its translation: CASSLAAGGRGEQFF.

This chain connects TRBV7-9 to TRBJ1-2; D might be TRBD1 (6 bases). This CDR3 spans 14 amino acids. The V and J ends lost 4 bases and 8 bases respectively, with 17 bases between them. Germline V gene lookup returns CDR1 SEHNR and CDR2 FQNEAQ (reference sequence). The CDR3 reads CASSSQDRSGGYTF. CDR3 sequence (DNA): TGTGCCAGCAGCTCTCAAGACAGGTCCGGAGGCTACACCTTC.

The V gene is TRBV21-1, the J gene TRBJ2-5; the D segment call TRBD2 is taken from the table without a DNA check. TRBV21-1 is deemed a pseudogene. The CDR3 is 15 residues long. CDR3 DNA sequence: TGTGCCAGCAGCAAGGTAGACGGGTCAAAAGAGACCCAGTACTTC. Translation: CASSKVDGSKETQYF.

The rearrangement joins TRBV19 to TRBJ1-2; possibly TRBD1 for D (6 bases). Germline CDR1 reads LNHDA; CDR2 reads SQIVND (reference sequence). The CDR3 totals 14 residues. V dropped 4 bases and J dropped 0 bases, with 9 bases sitting between them. The CDR3 loop reads CASSTQGANYGYTF. The CDR3 bases are TGTGCCAGTAGTACACAGGGTGCTAACTATGGCTACACCTTC.

V usage is TRBV4-1 and J usage is TRBJ2-1, with D possibly matching TRBD1 (6 bases). Germline values: CDR1 MGHRA, CDR2 YSYEKL. This CDR3 is 15 amino acids long. The V gene lost 4 bases and the J gene lost 3 bases, with 13 bases spanning the gap. The CDR3 region has the DNA TGCGCCAGCAGCCTCTCGACAGGTCTCTACAATGAGCAGTTCTTC. Residues: CASSLSTGLYNEQFF.

This sequence joins TRBV6-5 and TRBJ2-2; D is perhaps TRBD2 (6 bases). Per germline, CDR1 MNHEY and CDR2 SVGAGI. The CDR3 length is 16 residues. Trimming took 0 bases from V and 3 from J, leaving 11 bases between them. CDR3 loop: CASSYSKAGYTGELFF. The CDR3 nucleotides read TGTGCCAGCAGTTACTCCAAGGCGGGGTACACCGGGGAGCTGTTTTTT.

The rearrangement joins TRBV4-1 to TRBJ1-5; D gene uncertain. The CDR3 covers 16 residues. The V end lost 0 bases, the J end lost 0 bases, and 9 bases lay between the germline ends. Germline CDR1 and CDR2: MGHRA and YSYEKL. The CDR3 sequence: CASSQEHGNSNQPQHF. CDR3 nucleotide sequence: TGCGCCAGCAGCCAAGAGCACGGGAATAGCAATCAGCCCCAGCATTTT.

The chain employs TRBV29-1 and TRBJ2-7; 7 positions match TRBD1. The length of the CDR3 is 13 residues. The trim removed 2 bases at V and 2 bases at J, leaving 3 bases unmatched. Germline CDR1 reads SQVTM; CDR2 reads ANQGSEA. The CDR3 region is CSVERQGAYEQYF. CDR3 bases: TGCAGCGTTGAAAGACAGGGAGCCTACGAGCAGTACTTC.

This rearrangement joins TRBV7-2 to TRBJ2-7; D may be TRBD1 (5 bases). CDR3 length: 15 residues. The V end lost 5 bases, the J end lost 2 bases, and 16 bases lay between the germline ends. Germline V gives CDR1 SGHTA, CDR2 FQGNSA. This CDR3 is CASSLLSGSPYEQYF. In DNA form, the CDR3 reads TGTGCCAGCAGCCTCCTGTCAGGGTCCCCCTACGAGCAGTACTTC.

The chain employs TRBV7-9 and TRBJ2-6; D is possibly TRBD1 (6 bases). The germline CDR1 and CDR2 sequences are SEHNR and FQNEAQ (reference sequence). Trimming took off 10 bases at V and 2 bases at J, with 9 bases between the two ends. CDR3 length: 13 residues. The CDR3 protein is CATRGTGANVLTF. DNA of the CDR3: TGTGCCACGAGGGGGACTGGGGCCAACGTCCTGACTTTC.

The chain recombines TRBV27 with TRBJ2-1; 10 positions agree with TRBD2. CDR3 length equals 15 residues. The germline CDR1 and CDR2 sequences are MNHEY and SMNVEV (reference sequence). Trimming at V came to 7 bases and at J to 9 bases, leaving 12 bases not matched to a gene. For the CDR3, the DNA is TGTGCCAGCACTCCAGACCTAGCGGGGGTAACTGAGCAGTTCTTC. Protein sequence: CASTPDLAGVTEQFF.

The chain uses TRBV7-6 and TRBJ2-2, with TRBD1 identical over 9 bases. The CDR3 is made up of 17 amino acids. Germline V gene lookup returns CDR1 SGHVS and CDR2 FNYEAQ. Trimming cost V 5 bases and J 0 bases; bases outside gene matches: 7. The CDR3 loop reads CASSAHRTGANTGELFF. DNA for the CDR3: TGTGCCAGCAGCGCACACCGGACAGGGGCGAACACCGGGGAGCTGTTTTTT.

The V and J genes are TRBV10-3 and TRBJ1-1; the match to TRBD1 covers 7 bases. V was clipped by 10 bases and J by 4 bases; unmatched bases: 6. The CDR3 has 12 residues. Germline V lookup: CDR1 ENHRY, CDR2 SYGVKD. CDR3 sequence (DNA): TGTGCCACCAAGGGGGCCGGCACTGAAGCTTTCTTT. Encoded protein: CATKGAGTEAFF.

V gene TRBV7-9 combines with J gene TRBJ2-7; no firm D call. V was cut by 2 bases and J by 5 bases, with 7 bases left in between. Germline loops: CDR1 SEHNR, CDR2 FQNEAQ (reference sequence). CDR3 length: 12 amino acids. Here the CDR3 reads CASSLTRDEQYF. The CDR3 region has the DNA TGTGCCAGCAGCTTAACACGGGACGAGCAGTACTTC.

V is TRBV5-5 and J is TRBJ1-1, with a possible D match to TRBD1 (6 bases). Germline V gene data show CDR1 as SGHKS and CDR2 as YYEKEE (reference sequence). This CDR3 spans 15 amino acids. V was pared by 5 bases and J by 5 bases, with 19 bases between. The CDR3 protein is CASRPSQGLGTEAFF. The CDR3 DNA reads TGTGCCAGCAGGCCGTCACAGGGCCTCGGAACTGAAGCTTTCTTT.

This rearrangement joins TRBV15 to TRBJ1-6, with TRBD1 matching over 9 bases. J lost 9 bases, V lost 1 base, and 4 bases had no gene match. This CDR3 is 15 amino acids long. Germline V CDR1 and CDR2: LNHNV, YYDKDF (reference sequence). In DNA, the CDR3 is TGTGCCACCAGCAGAGGTACAGGGGGCTTTTCACCCCTCCACTTT. It is translated as CATSRGTGGFSPLHF.

The rearrangement uses TRBV2 and TRBJ2-5; the D gene is possibly TRBD2 (7 bases). V gave up 10 bases and J gave up 5 bases, with 14 bases separating them. The CDR3 extends over 12 amino acids. Germline V gene sequence: CDR1 SNHLY, CDR2 FYNNEI. The CDR3 spells CAIEGGIETQYF. CDR3 DNA: TGTGCCATAGAGGGGGGGATTGAGACCCAGTACTTC.

This clone was counted between two and nine times. This rearrangement joins TRBV10-3 to TRBJ1-2, with D unclear. The CDR3 spans 13 residues. Germline values: CDR1 ENHRY, CDR2 SYGVKD. The ends were cut back, 0 bases at V and 6 bases at J, with 8 bases in the middle. The CDR3 DNA follows: TGTGCCATCAGTGAGTCAGCTGCGGATGGCTACACCTTC. Translated, it gives CAISESAADGYTF.

Turning to this clone: Other nucleotide sequences in the sample specify the same CDR3. CDR3 in DNA: TGTGCCAGCAGTTTAGGTCTACATCAGCCCCAGCATTTT. Protein product: CASSLGLHQPQHF. The chain has TRBV27 and TRBJ1-5; D ambiguous. This CDR3 comprises 13 residues. Deletions cut 2 bases from V and 5 bases from J, with 7 bases between. CDR1 MNHEY and CDR2 SMNVEV come from the germline V gene (reference sequence).

V and J are TRBV4-1 and TRBJ2-1; perhaps TRBD1 as D (5 bases). The V and J ends lost 0 bases and 10 bases respectively, with 7 bases between them. Germline-derived CDR1 and CDR2 are MGHRA and YSYEKL. This CDR3 comprises 12 residues. In DNA, the CDR3 is TGCGCCAGCAGCCAAGACAGGGCGGAGCAGTTCTTC. Its protein is CASSQDRAEQFF.

The rearrangement links TRBV4-1 to TRBJ2-7; no clear D. The CDR3 has 14 amino acids. Germline assignment: CDR1 MGHRA and CDR2 YSYEKL. The V and J ends lost 1 base and 2 bases respectively, with 9 bases between them. This chain's CDR3 is CASSQVASTYEQYF. The CDR3 DNA follows: TGCGCCAGCAGCCAAGTCGCCAGTACCTACGAGCAGTACTTC.

The chain uses TRBV27 and TRBJ2-7, with 7 bases that match TRBD2. Per germline, CDR1 MNHEY and CDR2 SMNVEV (reference sequence). This CDR3 has 14 amino acids. The V and J ends lost 6 bases and 7 bases, in that order; junction bases with no gene match: 12. CDR3 region: CASSLGGTLGEQYF. Here the CDR3 DNA reads TGTGCCAGCAGCCTCGGGGGGACCCTGGGAGAGCAGTACTTC.

The V and J genes are TRBV29-1 and TRBJ2-5; no definite D call. Germline V gene data show CDR1 as SQVTM and CDR2 as ANQGSEA. The V end was cut by 4 bases, the J end by 1 base, with 7 bases between. The CDR3 has 12 amino acids. The CDR3: CSVGPSQETQYF. The DNA of the CDR3 is TGCAGCGTTGGGCCTAGCCAAGAGACCCAGTACTTC.

This clone was counted a single time. The rearrangement links TRBV7-7 to TRBJ2-1; 7 bases are a match to TRBD2. The CDR3 is made up of 16 amino acids. V was pared by 5 bases and J by 9 bases, with 16 bases of the junction left unmatched. Germline V gene data show CDR1 as SSHAT and CDR2 as FNYEAQ (reference sequence). The CDR3 DNA sequence: TGTGCCAGCAGCCCTCCCGGGACTATCGGTATATCTGAGCAGTTCTTC. Its protein product is CASSPPGTIGISEQFF.